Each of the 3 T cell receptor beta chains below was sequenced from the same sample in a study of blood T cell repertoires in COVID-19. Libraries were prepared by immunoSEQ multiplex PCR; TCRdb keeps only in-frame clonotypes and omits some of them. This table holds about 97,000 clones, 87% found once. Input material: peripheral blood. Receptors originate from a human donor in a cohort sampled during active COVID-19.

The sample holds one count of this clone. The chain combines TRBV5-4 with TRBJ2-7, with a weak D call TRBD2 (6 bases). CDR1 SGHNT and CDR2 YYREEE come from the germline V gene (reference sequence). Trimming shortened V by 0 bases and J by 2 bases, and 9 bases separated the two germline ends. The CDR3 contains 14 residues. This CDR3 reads CASSLAGSAYEQYF. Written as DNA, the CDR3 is TGTGCCAGCAGCTTGGCCGGGAGCGCCTACGAGCAGTACTTC.

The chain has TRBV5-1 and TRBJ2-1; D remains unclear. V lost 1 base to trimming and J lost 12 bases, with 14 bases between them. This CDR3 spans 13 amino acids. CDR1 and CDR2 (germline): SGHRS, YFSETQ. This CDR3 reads CASSLSYSHGQFF. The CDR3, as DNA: TGCGCCAGCAGCTTGTCGTACAGCCACGGGCAGTTCTTC.

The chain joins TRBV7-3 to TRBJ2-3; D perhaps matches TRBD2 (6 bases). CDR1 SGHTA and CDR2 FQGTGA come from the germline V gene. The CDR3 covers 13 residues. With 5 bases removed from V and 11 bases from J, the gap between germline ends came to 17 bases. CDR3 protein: CASSPPGTFWQYF. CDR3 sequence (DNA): TGTGCCAGCAGCCCCCCCGGGACTTTTTGGCAGTATTTT.